The 25 T cell receptor beta chains below all came from one sample that was sequenced in a study of CD8+CD57+ T cells in acquired aplastic anemia. Genomic DNA, the template, was used for profiling of the TCR beta VDJ and CDR3. TCRdb passed the reads through MiXCR, listing each CDR3 protein once. The sample lists some 200,000 distinct CDR3 sequences, roughly two thirds occurring once. Flow cytometry had shown expanded CD8+CD57+ cells in the patients chosen for sequencing. The sequencing input was sorted CD4+, CD8+, or CD8+CD57+ T cells (not recorded which) from PBMCs. The source of these receptors is a human donor with aplastic anemia.

This clonotype was seen a handful of times. The rearrangement uses TRBV7-8 and TRBJ1-2; 7 bases fit TRBD1. Looked up from germline, CDR1 is SGHVS and CDR2 is FQNEAQ. The V gene end was trimmed by 1 base and the J gene end by 5 bases; junction bases not matched to a gene: 7. The CDR3 runs 15 residues. CDR3 sequence: CASSLGTGQEYGYTF. Here the CDR3 DNA reads TGTGCCAGCAGCTTAGGGACAGGACAGGAATATGGCTACACCTTC.

This clonotype was counted a single time. This chain links TRBV29-1 with TRBJ1-5; D might be TRBD1 (5 bases). V was pared by 5 bases and J by 10 bases, with 21 bases between. The CDR3 loop spans 14 amino acids. Germline V gene lookup returns CDR1 SQVTM and CDR2 ANQGSEA. The CDR3 loop reads CSVLTGPGGGPQHF. In nucleotides, the CDR3 is TGCAGCGTTCTGACCGGCCCAGGTGGGGGACCCCAGCATTTT. Based on the CDR3 plus reference TRBV29-1 and TRBJ1-5, the full variable domain is SAVISQKPSRDICQRGTSLTIQCQVDSQVTMMFWYRQQPGQSLTLIATANQGSEATYESGFVIDKFPISRPNLTFSTLTVSNMSPEDSSIYLCSVLTGPGGGPQHFGDGTRLSIL.

This chain connects TRBV27 to TRBJ1-5; a possible D gene is TRBD1 (5 bases). Trimming cost V 5 bases and J 2 bases, with 10 bases left between them. This CDR3 comprises 14 residues. CDR1 and CDR2 (germline): MNHEY, SMNVEV (reference sequence). CDR3 nucleotides: TGTGCCAGCAGTGGCAGGGTGGGCAATCAGCCCCAGCATTTT. Amino acids: CASSGRVGNQPQHF.

The chain joins TRBV20-1 to TRBJ2-3; 12 nucleotides agree with TRBD2. This CDR3 spans 14 amino acids. V shed 1 base, J shed 7 bases, and the junction held 3 bases outside the gene matches. Per germline, CDR1 DFQATT and CDR2 SNEGSKA (reference sequence). The CDR3 loop reads CSARGLAGANTQYF. As DNA, the CDR3 is TGCAGTGCTAGAGGACTAGCGGGGGCCAATACGCAGTATTTT.

This chain joins TRBV10-3 and TRBJ1-4; D is possibly TRBD1 (5 bases). Deletions cut 3 bases from V and 8 bases from J, with 10 bases between. This CDR3 comprises 13 residues. The germline V gene encodes CDR1 ENHRY and CDR2 SYGVKD. CDR3 sequence (DNA): TGTGCCATCAGTGAAGGGGTCGGGGAAAAACTGTTTTTT. Encoded protein: CAISEGVGEKLFF.

This chain connects TRBV7-2 to TRBJ2-4; possibly TRBD2 for D (5 bases). Germline assignment: CDR1 SGHTA and CDR2 FQGNSA. The CDR3 is 14 residues long. Trimming pared 4 bases from V and 8 bases from J, leaving 15 bases between. For the CDR3, the DNA is TGTGCCAGCAGCTCGCCACCTTGGGAGTACATTCAGTACTTC. It translates to CASSSPPWEYIQYF.

The CDR3 sequence: CASSPSLGGDTQYF. CDR3 nucleotides: TGTGCCAGCAGCCCTAGCCTTGGGGGGGATACGCAGTATTTT. The chain joins TRBV5-8 to TRBJ2-3; D possibly corresponds to TRBD2 (6 bases). The length of the CDR3 is 14 residues. V lost 4 bases to trimming and J lost 6 bases, with 15 bases between them. Germline lookup yields CDR1 SGHTS and CDR2 YDEGEE.

The genes are TRBV15 and TRBJ1-1; 7 bases fit TRBD1. CDR3 length: 15 residues. The germline V gene has CDR1 LNHNV and CDR2 YYDKDF (reference sequence). The junction had 6 bases not matched to a gene; V was cut back by 0 bases and J by 5 bases. DNA of the CDR3: TGTGCCACCAGCAGAGATGACAGGGTAAGGACTGAAGCTTTCTTT. Its translation: CATSRDDRVRTEAFF.

This rearrangement joins TRBV20-1 to TRBJ1-4, with TRBD1 as a possible D gene (6 bases). CDR1 is DFQATT and CDR2 is SNEGSKA in the germline V gene (reference sequence). The CDR3 consists of 15 residues. V was trimmed by 6 bases and J by 4 bases, leaving 18 bases between them. The CDR3 region has the DNA TGCAGTGCCCCAGACCACAGGGCTGGTAATGAAAAACTGTTTTTT. Amino acid sequence: CSAPDHRAGNEKLFF.

At least ten counts were recorded for this clonotype. V and J are TRBV20-1 and TRBJ2-1; D is possibly TRBD2 (5 bases). The germline gives CDR1 DFQATT, CDR2 SNEGSKA (reference sequence). The CDR3 spans 12 residues. Trimming removed 0 bases from V and 7 bases from J, with 7 bases in between. For the CDR3, the DNA is TGCAGTGCTAGAGATGAGCGGAATGAGCAGTTCTTC. Protein: CSARDERNEQFF.

The gene calls are TRBV28 and TRBJ2-7; 14 bases fit TRBD2. V lost 6 bases to trimming and J lost 6 bases; unmatched junction nucleotides: 10. This CDR3 spans 16 amino acids. The germline gives CDR1 MDHEN, CDR2 SYDVKM. The CDR3 DNA follows: TGTGCCAGCAGCCTCAGGACTAGCGGGGGGATGGGCGAGCAGTACTTC. Translation gives CASSLRTSGGMGEQYF.

V gene TRBV19 combines with J gene TRBJ1-2, with a weak D call TRBD1 (5 bases). This CDR3 region has 17 residues. Per the germline V gene, CDR1 is LNHDA and CDR2 is SQIVND (reference sequence). The ends were cut back, 3 bases at V and 3 bases at J, with 20 bases in the middle. The CDR3 coding sequence is TGTGCCAGTAGTATTTGGAGGGGCGGCTTGTCGGACTATGGCTACACCTTC. It specifies CASSIWRGGLSDYGYTF.

The rearrangement links TRBV7-9 to TRBJ2-3; D gene unclear. This CDR3 has 12 amino acids. The germline V and J ends were trimmed by 5 bases and 5 bases, with 8 bases remaining between them. From germline, CDR1 is SEHNR and CDR2 FQNEAQ (reference sequence). The CDR3 loop reads CASSPGRDTQYF. CDR3 sequence (DNA): TGTGCCAGCAGCCCCGGTCGAGATACGCAGTATTTT.

This sequence joins TRBV5-1 and TRBJ2-7; 9 positions match TRBD1. Unmatched junction bases numbered 9, after V lost 5 bases and J lost 3 bases. This CDR3 region has 15 residues. Germline V gene sequence: CDR1 SGHRS, CDR2 YFSETQ. CDR3 in DNA: TGCGCCAGCAGTTTTGCAGGGGGACAGGGCTACGAGCAGTACTTC. Protein product: CASSFAGGQGYEQYF.

Comments on this clonotype: One end of the junction does not line up with germline, which may come from a read error. CDR3 in amino acids: CATSDPFYGGLFF. The CDR3 DNA is TGTGCCACCAGTGATCCCTTCTACGGGGGGCTGTTTTTT. The V gene is TRBV24-1, the J gene TRBJ2-2; a possible D gene is TRBD2 (6 bases). The CDR3 has 13 residues. Germline CDR1 reads KGHDR; CDR2 reads SFDVKD.

This chain joins TRBV28 and TRBJ2-7; D not resolved. V lost 4 bases and J lost 0, with 7 bases in between. The CDR3 runs to 13 residues. The germline V gene has CDR1 MDHEN and CDR2 SYDVKM. CDR3 DNA sequence: TGTGCCAGCAGTTCCTACAGCTCCTACGAGCAGTACTTC. Translation: CASSSYSSYEQYF.

J is TRBJ1-2 and V is TRBV6-4; TRBD1 aligns across 8 bases. The CDR3 has 15 residues. Looked up from germline, CDR1 is MRHNA and CDR2 is SNTAGT. The V gene end was trimmed by 6 bases and the J gene end by 8 bases; junction bases not matched to a gene: 14. For the CDR3, the DNA is TGTGCCAGCAGAGTGGGCAGGGGGCGCCGGGTCGGCTACACCTTC. Its translation: CASRVGRGRRVGYTF.

The chain has TRBV6-1 and TRBJ2-7, with 10 bases fitting TRBD1. J lost 4 bases, V lost 5 bases, and 8 bases had no gene match. From germline, CDR1 is MNHNS and CDR2 SASEGT. This CDR3 has 15 residues. The CDR3 reads CASSLPGTGVYEQYF. CDR3 in DNA: TGTGCCAGCAGTCTACCCGGGACAGGGGTTTACGAGCAGTACTTC.

This clonotype appeared a few times. The J gene is TRBJ1-4, the V gene TRBV29-1, with D tentatively TRBD1 (5 bases). Germline V gene data show CDR1 as SQVTM and CDR2 as ANQGSEA. CDR3 length equals 12 residues. V lost 4 bases and J 7 bases, leaving 10 bases between the germline ends. The CDR3 here is CSVARDGEKLFF. The CDR3 bases are TGCAGCGTTGCCAGGGACGGTGAAAAACTGTTTTTT.

CDR3 DNA sequence: TGCAGTGCTAGGCGGGAGTCCTACGAGCAGTACTTC. Residues: CSARRESYEQYF. The rearrangement links TRBV20-1 to TRBJ2-7, with TRBD2 matching over 7 bases. With 3 bases clipped from V and 1 base from J, the junction kept 0 bases outside the gene matches. CDR1 and CDR2 from the germline V gene are DFQATT and SNEGSKA (reference sequence). This CDR3 comprises 12 residues.

V gene TRBV19 combines with J gene TRBJ2-7; 8 bases are a match to TRBD2. In germline, CDR1 is LNHDA, CDR2 SQIVND (reference sequence). The V gene end was trimmed by 6 bases and the J gene end by 5 bases; junction bases not matched to a gene: 6. CDR3 length: 13 residues. The CDR3 nucleotides are TGTGCCAGTAGCGGGGGGGCGCTCAACGAGCAGTACTTC. Translation: CASSGGALNEQYF.

This clonotype was seen a handful of times. This sequence joins TRBV5-8 and TRBJ2-7; D gene ambiguous. V lost 1 base, J lost 4 bases, and 3 bases lay in between. Germline V gene lookup returns CDR1 SGHTS and CDR2 YDEGEE. The CDR3 has 11 residues. The CDR3 reads CASSLWYEQYF. DNA of the CDR3: TGTGCCAGCAGCTTGTGGTACGAGCAGTACTTC.

V and J are TRBV29-1 and TRBJ2-7, with D possibly TRBD2 on 6 matching bases. The last part of the DNA fits TRBJ2-1 better; the J call may be wrong. The CDR3 covers 12 residues. Germline assignment: CDR1 SQVTM and CDR2 ANQGSEA. In nucleotides, the CDR3 is TGCGGCTCCTACTCGGGGGTGGGCGAGCAGTTCTTC. It specifies CGSYSGVGEQFF.

This clonotype was seen only a few times. The chain has TRBV7-9 and TRBJ2-1; 9 nucleotides match TRBD2. The germline gives CDR1 SEHNR, CDR2 FQNEAQ (reference sequence). The J segment lost 7 bases and the V segment lost 2 bases, leaving 6 bases of the junction unmatched. CDR3 length: 15 amino acids. CDR3 residues: CASSLSETSGNEQFF. In DNA form, the CDR3 reads TGTGCCAGCAGCTTATCCGAGACTAGCGGTAATGAGCAGTTCTTC.

The chain couples TRBV7-2 to TRBJ2-5; a possible D gene is TRBD1 (6 bases). V lost 10 bases, J lost 1 base, and 13 bases lay in between. This CDR3 comprises 13 residues. Germline V gene data show CDR1 as SGHTA and CDR2 as FQGNSA. The CDR3 region is CATSQGLQETQYF. As DNA, the CDR3 is TGTGCCACCTCACAGGGCCTCCAAGAGACCCAGTACTTC. The whole variable domain, filled in from reference TRBV7-2 and TRBJ2-5, reads GAGVSQSPSNKVTEKGKDVELRCDPISGHTALYWYRQSLGQGLEFLIYFQGNSAPDKSGLPSDRFSAERTGGSVSTLTIQRTQQEDSAVYLCATSQGLQETQYFGPGTRLLVL.